The T cell receptor (beta chain) described here comes from a study of human T cells and chemical hapten exposure. Overall study: Slight differences in pooled library volume were the main source of varying TCR yields across samples. General study points: Compared with pre-sensitization or healthy control sets, expanded TCRs clustered more.

Note on this clonotype: Its target is unknown.

Specified time point: patch test 3, about 24 weeks after DPC sensitization. The sample's treatment: therapeutic diphenylcyclopropenone sensitization with weekly scalp DPC. Donors, patients with alopecia ranging from 18 to 70 years old and judged suitable for DPC, provided samples. The CDR3 sequence is 12 residues long. Between the trimmed V and J ends, which lost 5 bases and 4 bases, there was a span of 9 bases. Per the germline V gene, CDR1 is SQVTM and CDR2 is ANQGSEA. Attachment of unique molecular identifiers to individual cDNA molecules was performed in the library. TCRdb independently ran MiXCR on the RACE reads; one entry per CDR3 protein. The sample holds about 170,000 distinct CDR3 sequences; about a quarter are singletons and the top ten take 2.1%.

This specimen was whole blood, taken in connection with sensitization to the hapten diphenylcyclopropenone (DPC). The chain recombines TRBV29-1 with TRBJ1-3, with D unresolved. The sequence was collected from a woman under 30 with alopecia areata. Some clones in this sample may be carry-over from other donors' samples. The CDR3 loop is CSVRAGGNTIYF. The CDR3 coding sequence is TGCAGCGTTCGAGCGGGAGGAAACACCATATATTTT.